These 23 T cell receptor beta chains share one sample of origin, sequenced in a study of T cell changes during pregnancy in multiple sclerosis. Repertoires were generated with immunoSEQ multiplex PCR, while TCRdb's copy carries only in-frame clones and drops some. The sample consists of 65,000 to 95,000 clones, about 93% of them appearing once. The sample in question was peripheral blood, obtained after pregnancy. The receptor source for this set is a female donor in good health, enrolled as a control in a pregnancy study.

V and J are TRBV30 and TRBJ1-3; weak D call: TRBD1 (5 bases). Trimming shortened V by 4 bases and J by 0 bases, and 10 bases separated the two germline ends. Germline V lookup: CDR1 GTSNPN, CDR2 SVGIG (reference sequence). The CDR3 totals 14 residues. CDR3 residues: CAWTEGVSGNTIYF. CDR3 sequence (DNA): TGTGCCTGGACCGAAGGGGTCTCTGGAAACACCATATATTTT.

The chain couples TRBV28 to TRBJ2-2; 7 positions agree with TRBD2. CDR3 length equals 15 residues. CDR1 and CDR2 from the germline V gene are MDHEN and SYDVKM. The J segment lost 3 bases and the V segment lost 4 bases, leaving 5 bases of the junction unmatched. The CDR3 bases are TGTGCCAGCAGTTCGGGCGGGAGCTACACCGGGGAGCTGTTTTTT. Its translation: CASSSGGSYTGELFF.

This CDR3 is CASSLGGQNTEAFF. CDR3 nucleotides: TGTGCCAGCAGCTTAGGGGGGCAGAACACTGAAGCTTTCTTT. The chain couples TRBV7-8 to TRBJ1-1; D is perhaps TRBD1 (6 bases). The CDR3 is made up of 14 amino acids. Trimming took 1 base from V and 1 from J, leaving 7 bases between them. Per germline, CDR1 SGHVS and CDR2 FQNEAQ.

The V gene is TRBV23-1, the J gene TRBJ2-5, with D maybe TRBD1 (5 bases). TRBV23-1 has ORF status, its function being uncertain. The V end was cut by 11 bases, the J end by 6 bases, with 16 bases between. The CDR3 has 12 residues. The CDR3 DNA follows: TGCGCCGTTCCGAGACCAGGGAAGACCCAGTACTTC. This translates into CAVPRPGKTQYF.

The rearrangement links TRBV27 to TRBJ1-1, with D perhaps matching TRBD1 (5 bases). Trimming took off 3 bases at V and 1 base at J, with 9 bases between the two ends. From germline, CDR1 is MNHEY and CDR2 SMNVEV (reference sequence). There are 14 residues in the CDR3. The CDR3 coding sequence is TGTGCCAGCAGTTTCGCGGGACCGAACACTGAAGCTTTCTTT. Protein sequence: CASSFAGPNTEAFF.

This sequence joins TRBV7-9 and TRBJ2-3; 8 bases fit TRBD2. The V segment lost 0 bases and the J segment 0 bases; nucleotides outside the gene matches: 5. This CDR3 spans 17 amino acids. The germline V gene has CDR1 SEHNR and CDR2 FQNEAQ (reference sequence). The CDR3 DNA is TGTGCCAGCAGCTTAGCTAATAGCGGGATTAGCACAGATACGCAGTATTTT. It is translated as CASSLANSGISTDTQYF.

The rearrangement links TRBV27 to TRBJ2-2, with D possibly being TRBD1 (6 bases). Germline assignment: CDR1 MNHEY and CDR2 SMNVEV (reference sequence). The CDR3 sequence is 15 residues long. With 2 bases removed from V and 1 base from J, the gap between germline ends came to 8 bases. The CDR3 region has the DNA TGTGCCAGCAGTTTACAGGGGTGGAACACCGGGGAGCTGTTTTTT. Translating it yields CASSLQGWNTGELFF.

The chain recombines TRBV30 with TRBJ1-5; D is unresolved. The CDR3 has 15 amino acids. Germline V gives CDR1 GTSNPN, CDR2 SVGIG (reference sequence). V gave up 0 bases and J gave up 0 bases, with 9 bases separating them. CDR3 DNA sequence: TGTGCCTGGAGTGTACCCCCCAGTAGCAATCAGCCCCAGCATTTT. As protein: CAWSVPPSSNQPQHF.

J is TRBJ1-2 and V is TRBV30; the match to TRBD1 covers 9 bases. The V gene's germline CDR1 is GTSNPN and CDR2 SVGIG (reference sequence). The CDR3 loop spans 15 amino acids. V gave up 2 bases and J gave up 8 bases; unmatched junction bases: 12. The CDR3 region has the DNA TGTGCCTGGAGTCCCCTAGACAGGGGGAGTAGGGGCTACACCTTC. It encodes CAWSPLDRGSRGYTF. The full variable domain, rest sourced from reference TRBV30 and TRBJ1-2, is SQTIHQWPATLVQPVGSPLSLECTVEGTSNPNLYWYRQAAGRGLQLLFYSVGIGQISSEVPQNLSASRPQDRQFILSSKKLLLSDSGFYLCAWSPLDRGSRGYTFGSGTRLTVV.

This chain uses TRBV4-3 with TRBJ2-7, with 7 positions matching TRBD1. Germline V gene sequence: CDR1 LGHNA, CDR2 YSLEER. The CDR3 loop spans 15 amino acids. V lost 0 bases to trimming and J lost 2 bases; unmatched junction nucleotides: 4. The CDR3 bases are TGCGCCAGCAGCCAAGAGACAGGGACCACCTACGAGCAGTACTTC. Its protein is CASSQETGTTYEQYF.

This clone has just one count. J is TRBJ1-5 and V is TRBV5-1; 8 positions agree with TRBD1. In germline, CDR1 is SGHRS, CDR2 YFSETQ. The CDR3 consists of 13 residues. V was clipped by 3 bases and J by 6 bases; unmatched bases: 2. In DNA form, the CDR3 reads TGCGCCAGCAGCTCAGGACAGGGTCAGCCCCAGCATTTT. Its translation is CASSSGQGQPQHF.

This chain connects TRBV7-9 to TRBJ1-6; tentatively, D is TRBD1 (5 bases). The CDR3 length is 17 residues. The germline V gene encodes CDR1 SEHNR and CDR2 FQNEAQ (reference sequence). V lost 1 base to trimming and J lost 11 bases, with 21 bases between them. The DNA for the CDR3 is TGTGCCAGCAGCTTAGGTGGGTCGGGCAGGGATGGTCCACCCCTCCACTTT. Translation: CASSLGGSGRDGPPLHF.

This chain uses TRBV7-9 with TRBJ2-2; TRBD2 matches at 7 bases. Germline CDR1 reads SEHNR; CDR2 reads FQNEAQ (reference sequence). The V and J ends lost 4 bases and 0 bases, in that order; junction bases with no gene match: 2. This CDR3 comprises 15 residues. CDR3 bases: TGTGCCAGCAGCTCGACTAGCCCGAACACCGGGGAGCTGTTTTTT. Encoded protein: CASSSTSPNTGELFF.

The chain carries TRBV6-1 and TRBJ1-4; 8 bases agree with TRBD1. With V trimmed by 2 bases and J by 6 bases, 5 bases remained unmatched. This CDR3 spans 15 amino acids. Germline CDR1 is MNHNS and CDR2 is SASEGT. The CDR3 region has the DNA TGTGCCAGCAGTGAAACCAGGGGGCTATATGAAAAACTGTTTTTT. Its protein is CASSETRGLYEKLFF.

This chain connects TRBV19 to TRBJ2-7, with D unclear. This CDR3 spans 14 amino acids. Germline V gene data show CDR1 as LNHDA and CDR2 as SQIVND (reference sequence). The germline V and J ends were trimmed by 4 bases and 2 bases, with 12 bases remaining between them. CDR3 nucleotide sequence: TGTGCCAGTAGTAAACCCGGGTATACCTACGAGCAGTACTTC. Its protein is CASSKPGYTYEQYF.

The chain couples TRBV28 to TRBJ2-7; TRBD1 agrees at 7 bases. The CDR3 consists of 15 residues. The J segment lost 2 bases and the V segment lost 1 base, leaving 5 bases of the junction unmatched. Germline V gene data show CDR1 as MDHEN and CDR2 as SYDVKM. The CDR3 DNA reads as TGTGCCAGCAGTTTATTCTTAAGGGGGCCCTACGAGCAGTACTTC. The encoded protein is CASSLFLRGPYEQYF.

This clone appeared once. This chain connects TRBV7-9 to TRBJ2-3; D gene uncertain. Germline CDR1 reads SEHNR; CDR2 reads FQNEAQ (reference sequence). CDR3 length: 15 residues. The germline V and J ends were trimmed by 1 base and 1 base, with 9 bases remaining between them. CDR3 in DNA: TGTGCCAGCAGCTTAGTCGGTCGGGGCACAGATACGCAGTATTTT. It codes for CASSLVGRGTDTQYF.

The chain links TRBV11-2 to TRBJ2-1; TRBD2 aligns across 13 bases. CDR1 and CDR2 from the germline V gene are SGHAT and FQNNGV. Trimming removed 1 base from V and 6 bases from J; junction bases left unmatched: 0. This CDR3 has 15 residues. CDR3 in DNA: TGTGCCAGCAGCTTAGGGACTAGCGGGAGCAATGAGCAGTTCTTC. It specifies CASSLGTSGSNEQFF.

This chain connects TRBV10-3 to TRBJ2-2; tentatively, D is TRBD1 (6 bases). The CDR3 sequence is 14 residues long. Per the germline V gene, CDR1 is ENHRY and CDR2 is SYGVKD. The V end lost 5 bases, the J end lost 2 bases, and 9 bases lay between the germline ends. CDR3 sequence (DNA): TGTGCCATCAGTCGGACAGAAAACACCGGGGAGCTGTTTTTT. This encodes CAISRTENTGELFF.

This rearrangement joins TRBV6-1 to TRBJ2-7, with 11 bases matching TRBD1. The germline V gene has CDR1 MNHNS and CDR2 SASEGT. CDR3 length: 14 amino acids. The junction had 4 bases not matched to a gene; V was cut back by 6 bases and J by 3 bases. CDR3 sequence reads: CASRPGQGVYEQYF. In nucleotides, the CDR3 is TGTGCCAGCAGACCGGGACAGGGGGTCTACGAGCAGTACTTC.

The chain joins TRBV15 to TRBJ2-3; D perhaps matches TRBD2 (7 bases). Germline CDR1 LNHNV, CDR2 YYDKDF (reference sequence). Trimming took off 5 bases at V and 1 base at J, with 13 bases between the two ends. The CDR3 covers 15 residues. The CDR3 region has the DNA TGTGCCACCAGCGTAGGGGAGGGGGGCACAGATACGCAGTATTTT. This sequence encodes CATSVGEGGTDTQYF. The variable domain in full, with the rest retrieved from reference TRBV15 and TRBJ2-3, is DAMVIQNPRYQVTQFGKPVTLSCSQTLNHNVMYWYQQKSSQAPKLLFHYYDKDFNNEADTPDNFQSRRPNTSFCFLDIRSPGLGDTAMYLCATSVGEGGTDTQYFGPGTRLTVL.

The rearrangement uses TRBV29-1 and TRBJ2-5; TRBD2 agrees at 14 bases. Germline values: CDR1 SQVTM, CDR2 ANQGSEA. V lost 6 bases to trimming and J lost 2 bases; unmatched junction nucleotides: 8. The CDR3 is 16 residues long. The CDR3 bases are TGCAGCGTGGCCGGGACTAGCGGGAGCCCACAAGAGACCCAGTACTTC. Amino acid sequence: CSVAGTSGSPQETQYF. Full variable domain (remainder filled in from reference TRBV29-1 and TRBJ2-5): SAVISQKPSRDICQRGTSLTIQCQVDSQVTMMFWYRQQPGQSLTLIATANQGSEATYESGFVIDKFPISRPNLTFSTLTVSNMSPEDSSIYLCSVAGTSGSPQETQYFGPGTRLLVL.

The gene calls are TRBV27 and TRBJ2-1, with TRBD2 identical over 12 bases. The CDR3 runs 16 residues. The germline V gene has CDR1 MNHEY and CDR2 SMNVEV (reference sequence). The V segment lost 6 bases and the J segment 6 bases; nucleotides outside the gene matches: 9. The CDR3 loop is CASSRNLAGGRNEQFF. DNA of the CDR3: TGTGCCAGCAGCAGAAACCTAGCGGGGGGGCGCAATGAGCAGTTCTTC.